What follows are 14 T cell receptor beta chains derived from one specimen sequenced in a study of T cell responses to AZD1222 COVID-19 vaccine. TCRdb's copy holds only in-frame clones and misses some; the assay was immunoSEQ multiplex PCR. Among tens of thousands of clones listed, roughly 80% were seen once. This specimen was peripheral blood, taken on day 0 of AZD1222 vaccination. These receptors were obtained from an adult in good health.

This clone came up a few times. This sequence joins TRBV7-3 and TRBJ1-6, with no clear D. The CDR3 consists of 14 residues. Trimming removed 5 bases from V and 5 bases from J, with 10 bases in between. Germline CDR1 reads SGHTA; CDR2 reads FQGTGA. CDR3 bases: TGTGCCAGCAGCCGGGAGCCGCATAATTCACCCCTCCACTTT. As protein: CASSREPHNSPLHF. The full variable domain, with the rest looked up from reference TRBV7-3 and TRBJ1-6, is GAGVSQTPSNKVTEKGKYVELRCDPISGHTALYWYRQSLGQGPEFLIYFQGTGAADDSGLPNDRFFAVRPEGSVSTLKIQRTERGDSAVYLCASSREPHNSPLHFGNGTRLTVT.

J is TRBJ2-7 and V is TRBV6-5; a possible D gene is TRBD2 (5 bases). CDR3 size: 14 residues. V lost 6 bases to trimming and J lost 2 bases, with 14 bases between them. Per germline, CDR1 MNHEY and CDR2 SVGAGI. CDR3 amino acids: CASRRDGATYEQYF. CDR3 nucleotide sequence: TGTGCCAGCAGGAGGGATGGAGCTACCTACGAGCAGTACTTC.

This chain connects TRBV28 to TRBJ2-5, with 8 bases fitting TRBD2. The CDR3 is 15 amino acids. Germline assignment: CDR1 MDHEN and CDR2 SYDVKM. V gave up 5 bases and J gave up 1 base; unmatched junction bases: 6. The CDR3 DNA follows: TGTGCCAGCAGTGGAGGCCGGGGGGGCCAAGAGACCCAGTACTTC. It translates to CASSGGRGGQETQYF.

A single count supports this clone. The chain combines TRBV9 with TRBJ1-3; D is perhaps TRBD1 (5 bases). The germline V gene has CDR1 SGDLS and CDR2 YYNGEE. The CDR3 has 15 residues. Trimming stripped 0 bases from V and 3 bases from J, with 10 bases between. CDR3 sequence (DNA): TGTGCCAGCAGCGTAGATCCAGGGAATGGAAACACCATATATTTT. Translating gives CASSVDPGNGNTIYF.

This clone appeared a few times. The rearrangement uses TRBV11-2 and TRBJ1-2, with TRBD1 as a possible D gene (5 bases). Germline V gene sequence: CDR1 SGHAT, CDR2 FQNNGV. CDR3 size: 16 residues. V dropped 1 base and J dropped 7 bases, with 19 bases sitting between them. CDR3 sequence reads: CASSLVARAGMGGYTF. DNA of the CDR3: TGTGCCAGCAGCTTAGTGGCCCGCGCAGGGATGGGTGGCTACACCTTC.

The rearrangement links TRBV19 to TRBJ2-2, with D perhaps TRBD2 (6 bases). CDR3 length: 13 amino acids. V was trimmed by 6 bases and J by 6 bases, leaving 11 bases between them. Per germline, CDR1 LNHDA and CDR2 SQIVND (reference sequence). The CDR3 loop is CASRPLASGELFF. CDR3 sequence (DNA): TGTGCCAGTAGGCCCCTAGCGTCCGGGGAGCTGTTTTTT.

The rearrangement joins TRBV28 to TRBJ2-7, with TRBD2 identical over 8 bases. Germline V lookup: CDR1 MDHEN, CDR2 SYDVKM. V lost 6 bases to trimming and J lost 3 bases; unmatched junction nucleotides: 4. This CDR3 contains 13 residues. The CDR3 sequence: CASRDGGDYEQYF. For the CDR3, the DNA is TGTGCCAGCAGGGACGGGGGGGACTACGAGCAGTACTTC.

In its sample, this clone is large. The chain couples TRBV9 to TRBJ1-3, with D uncertain. Germline V CDR1 and CDR2: SGDLS, YYNGEE. The CDR3 is 14 residues long. V lost 0 bases and J lost 0, with 4 bases in between. CDR3 sequence reads: CASSVGDSGNTIYF. In nucleotides, the CDR3 is TGTGCCAGCAGCGTAGGCGACTCTGGAAACACCATATATTTT. Using reference TRBV9 and TRBJ1-3 for the parts outside the CDR3, the full variable domain is DSGVTQTPKHLITATGQRVTLRCSPRSGDLSVYWYQQSLDQGLQFLIQYYNGEERAKGNILERFSAQQFPDLHSELNLSSLELGDSALYFCASSVGDSGNTIYFGEGSWLTVV.

This chain uses TRBV5-1 with TRBJ2-3, with D uncertain. The length of the CDR3 is 17 residues. Germline CDR1 SGHRS, CDR2 YFSETQ. Trimming removed 0 bases at V and 5 bases at J, with 19 bases between. The CDR3 region has the DNA TGCGCCAGCAGCTTGGCCCGTACGGAAATCCCGATAGATACGCAGTATTTT. It codes for CASSLARTEIPIDTQYF.

The genes are TRBV19 and TRBJ2-3, with TRBD2 matching over 7 bases. The CDR3 has 16 amino acids. Germline CDR1 LNHDA, CDR2 SQIVND (reference sequence). V gave up 6 bases and J gave up 2 bases; unmatched junction bases: 11. CDR3 nucleotides: TGTGCCAGTAGCAAACCCACCCGGGGGGACACAGATACGCAGTATTTT. Its translation: CASSKPTRGDTDTQYF. Full variable domain (remainder filled in from reference TRBV19 and TRBJ2-3): DGGITQSPKYLFRKEGQNVTLSCEQNLNHDAMYWYRQDPGQGLRLIYYSQIVNDFQKGDIAEGYSVSREKKESFPLTVTSAQKNPTAFYLCASSKPTRGDTDTQYFGPGTRLTVL.

This chain links TRBV15 with TRBJ2-4, with TRBD1 identical over 7 bases. V gave up 8 bases and J gave up 5 bases; unmatched junction bases: 6. The CDR3 length is 13 residues. Germline V gives CDR1 LNHNV, CDR2 YYDKDF (reference sequence). CDR3 sequence reads: CATLQGSENIQYF. For the CDR3, the DNA is TGTGCCACCCTACAGGGGTCCGAAAACATTCAGTACTTC.

The chain recombines TRBV19 with TRBJ2-4; D not resolved. CDR1 and CDR2 (germline): LNHDA, SQIVND (reference sequence). CDR3 length: 15 residues. V was trimmed by 1 base and J by 3 bases, leaving 10 bases between them. CDR3 loop: CASSIVSLGKNIQYF. CDR3 DNA: TGTGCCAGTAGTATAGTTTCTTTGGGCAAAAACATTCAGTACTTC.

The chain is built from TRBV7-8 and TRBJ2-7, with a tentative D call TRBD1 (6 bases). Germline lookup yields CDR1 SGHVS and CDR2 FQNEAQ. V was clipped by 1 base and J by 2 bases, with 12 bases between them. The CDR3 is 15 amino acids. DNA of the CDR3: TGTGCCAGCAGCTTAGGGGGGCTTTGGCCCTACGAGCAGTACTTC. This gives the protein CASSLGGLWPYEQYF.

In this sample, this clone turned up a few times. CDR3 sequence (DNA): TGTGCCAGCAGTTCCTGGCAGGGACTTAACACCGGGGAGCTGTTTTTT. Translation gives CASSSWQGLNTGELFF. The V and J genes are TRBV6-5 and TRBJ2-2; TRBD2 is a possible D gene (6 bases). Trimming took 4 bases from V and 2 from J, leaving 14 bases between them. CDR1 and CDR2 from the germline V gene are MNHEY and SVGAGI. This CDR3 has 16 residues.